This record concerns one T cell receptor beta chain sequence. Its antigen is unknown. This entry comes from a study of lymphopenia after photon versus proton radiotherapy. Study results and caveats: Better survival with proton therapy was suggested as possible, not demonstrated. Under photons, naive T cells and diversity fell while effector/memory populations rose. After the lymphocyte nadir, photon-treated repertoires showed oligoclonal expansion, especially of CD8+ Temra cells. A bigger post-nadir fall in TCR diversity correlated inversely with survival time in deceased patients.

Trimming took 4 bases from V and 1 from J, leaving 10 bases between them. Germline CDR1 and CDR2: SGHTA and FQGTGA. This CDR3 is 14 amino acids long. TCRdb's copy holds only in-frame clones and misses some; the assay was immunoSEQ multiplex PCR. Of roughly 29,000 clones in the sample, roughly 87% were seen once. V usage is TRBV7-3 and J usage is TRBJ2-5; maybe TRBD1 (6 bases). Sequencing was performed on peripheral blood, taken from a patient treated with proton-based radiotherapy. The TCR sequence derives from an older woman with cholangiocarcinoma. Some clones in this sample may be carry-over from other donors' samples. CDR3 bases: TGTGCCAGCAGCTCTGGACAGCCCCAAGAGACCCAGTACTTC. It is translated as CASSSGQPQETQYF.